These 25 T cell receptor beta chains were all obtained from the same sample, sequenced in a study of T cell responses to AZD1222 COVID-19 vaccine. Only in-frame clones appear in the TCRdb table, and some are missing; sequencing was by immunoSEQ multiplex PCR. The table records 140,000 to 150,000 clones, about 90% of them present only once. The sequenced sample was peripheral blood, obtained 28 days after the second AZD1222 dose. Receptors were obtained from an adult who received the AZD1222 COVID-19 vaccine.

This sequence joins TRBV5-4 and TRBJ2-7; 10 nucleotides agree with TRBD1. The CDR3 is made up of 18 amino acids. Germline loops: CDR1 SGHNT, CDR2 YYREEE (reference sequence). V trimming: 4 bases; J trimming: 5 bases; junction bases outside the gene matches: 18. CDR3 residues: CASSASKISGTGVHEQYF. The CDR3 region has the DNA TGTGCCAGCAGCGCCTCCAAAATATCCGGGACAGGGGTCCACGAGCAGTACTTC.

J is TRBJ2-7 and V is TRBV4-1; tentative D call: TRBD2 (6 bases). Looked up from germline, CDR1 is MGHRA and CDR2 is YSYEKL. Trimming cost V 2 bases and J 5 bases, with 22 bases left between them. The CDR3 is made up of 17 amino acids. CDR3 protein: CASSQKGPGTGSDEQYF. CDR3 DNA: TGCGCCAGCAGCCAAAAGGGACCCGGGACTGGGAGCGACGAGCAGTACTTC.

This rearrangement joins TRBV6-5 to TRBJ1-4, with D maybe TRBD1 (6 bases). This CDR3 region has 14 residues. Germline values: CDR1 MNHEY, CDR2 SVGAGI. The V and J ends lost 2 bases and 8 bases respectively, with 12 bases between them. The CDR3 sequence is CASSYGQGREKLFF. As DNA, the CDR3 is TGTGCCAGCAGTTACGGGCAGGGGAGGGAAAAACTGTTTTTT.

The rearrangement uses TRBV7-2 and TRBJ2-5; TRBD2 matches 9 bases. CDR3 length: 15 residues. Germline CDR1 and CDR2: SGHTA and FQGNSA. Trimming removed 5 bases from V and 2 bases from J; junction bases left unmatched: 6. This CDR3 reads CASSKRLAEQETQYF. The CDR3 bases are TGTGCCAGCAGCAAGAGACTAGCGGAACAAGAGACCCAGTACTTC. The full variable domain, rest sourced from reference TRBV7-2 and TRBJ2-5, is GAGVSQSPSNKVTEKGKDVELRCDPISGHTALYWYRQSLGQGLEFLIYFQGNSAPDKSGLPSDRFSAERTGGSVSTLTIQRTQQEDSAVYLCASSKRLAEQETQYFGPGTRLLVL.

There are a few counts of this clone. The chain has TRBV7-2 and TRBJ1-3, with D hard to call. Between the trimmed V and J ends, which lost 4 bases and 5 bases, there was a span of 6 bases. CDR3 length: 12 amino acids. Germline values: CDR1 SGHTA, CDR2 FQGNSA. This CDR3 reads CASSSERNTIYF. CDR3 sequence (DNA): TGTGCCAGCAGCTCGGAGAGAAACACCATATATTTT.

The chain has TRBV19 and TRBJ2-3; unclear D gene. This CDR3 comprises 11 residues. Germline V gene lookup returns CDR1 LNHDA and CDR2 SQIVND (reference sequence). V was trimmed by 7 bases and J by 2 bases, leaving 4 bases between them. This CDR3 reads CASKNTDTQYF. The DNA of the CDR3 is TGTGCCAGTAAAAACACAGATACGCAGTATTTT.

This rearrangement joins TRBV11-2 to TRBJ2-7, with D possibly matching TRBD2 (6 bases). The CDR3 is 15 residues long. V was clipped by 1 base and J by 3 bases, with 13 bases between them. Germline-derived CDR1 and CDR2 are SGHAT and FQNNGV. The CDR3 reads CASSLAGTLYYEQYF. The CDR3 DNA is TGTGCCAGCAGCTTAGCGGGGACTTTATACTACGAGCAGTACTTC.

Here the CDR3 reads CASSYGGPEAFF. For the CDR3, the DNA is TGTGCCAGCAGTTACGGTGGGCCTGAAGCTTTCTTT. The chain uses TRBV6-6 and TRBJ1-1; D not certain. V gave up 2 bases and J gave up 6 bases, with 7 bases separating them. The V gene's germline CDR1 is MNHNY and CDR2 SVGAGI (reference sequence). The CDR3 is 12 residues long.

This rearrangement joins TRBV7-8 to TRBJ2-3, with 8 bases lining up with TRBD2. The ends lost 7 bases at V and 1 base at J; junction bases unmatched: 10. This CDR3 region has 16 residues. Looked up from germline, CDR1 is SGHVS and CDR2 is FQNEAQ. The CDR3 DNA follows: TGTGCCAGCACCGTCAACACAGCGGGAGGCACAGATACGCAGTATTTT. It codes for CASTVNTAGGTDTQYF.

The gene calls are TRBV30 and TRBJ1-1, with a possible D match to TRBD1 (5 bases). The germline V gene has CDR1 GTSNPN and CDR2 SVGIG (reference sequence). CDR3 length equals 12 residues. V was cut by 4 bases and J by 4 bases, with 10 bases left in between. In nucleotides, the CDR3 is TGTGCCTGGACAGGGTCCTTCACTGAAGCTTTCTTT. Its protein is CAWTGSFTEAFF.

DNA for the CDR3: TGTGCCAGCAGCCTACGACAGGGAGGGTACAATGAGCAGTTCTTC. Its protein is CASSLRQGGYNEQFF. The J gene is TRBJ2-1, the V gene TRBV3-1 (or the pseudogene TRBV3-2), with D perhaps being TRBD1 or TRBD2 (7 bases each). Looked up from germline, CDR1 is LGHDT and CDR2 is YNNKEL (reference sequence). The CDR3 sequence is 15 residues long. The ends were cut back, 4 bases at V and 4 bases at J, with 14 bases in the middle.

This chain uses TRBV18 with TRBJ2-5; 8 positions match TRBD1. The CDR3 totals 14 residues. V dropped 4 bases and J dropped 1; count of bases not matched to a gene: 2. Germline V lookup: CDR1 KGHSH, CDR2 LQKENI. CDR3 in DNA: TGTGCCAGCTCACTGGGACAGGCCCAAGAGACCCAGTACTTC. It specifies CASSLGQAQETQYF.

CDR3 loop: CASGTGGGPTYNEQFF. The CDR3 DNA reads TGCGCCAGCGGGACAGGGGGAGGGCCTACCTACAATGAGCAGTTCTTC. The chain links TRBV5-1 to TRBJ2-1; 11 nucleotides match TRBD1. The J segment lost 2 bases and the V segment lost 7 bases, leaving 8 bases of the junction unmatched. The CDR3 extends over 16 amino acids. The V gene's germline CDR1 is SGHRS and CDR2 YFSETQ.

This chain links TRBV6-5 with TRBJ1-2, with a tentative D call TRBD1 (5 bases). V was cut by 4 bases and J by 8 bases, with 17 bases left in between. Germline V CDR1 and CDR2: MNHEY, SVGAGI. The length of the CDR3 is 14 residues. CDR3 amino acids: CASSSRMGTGGYTF. The CDR3 DNA reads as TGTGCCAGCAGTTCCCGTATGGGGACCGGCGGCTACACCTTC.

The V call is TRBV29-1, the J call TRBJ2-7; 7 bases align to TRBD2. The CDR3 is 13 amino acids. Germline-derived CDR1 and CDR2 are SQVTM and ANQGSEA. The junction had 8 bases not matched to a gene; V was cut back by 8 bases and J by 1 base. The CDR3 loop reads CSLTMGGSYEQYF. The CDR3 DNA follows: TGCAGCCTTACAATGGGAGGGTCCTACGAGCAGTACTTC.

The chain employs TRBV24-1 and TRBJ2-4, with D possibly being TRBD2 (6 bases). Trimming removed 3 bases at V and 4 bases at J, with 12 bases between. Germline V gives CDR1 KGHDR, CDR2 SFDVKD. The CDR3 runs to 15 residues. The DNA for the CDR3 is TGTGCCACCAGTGATACCCGGGACTCGAAAAACATTCAGTACTTC. Translated, it gives CATSDTRDSKNIQYF.

This clone was seen a single time. The chain combines TRBV3-1 (or the pseudogene TRBV3-2) with TRBJ2-1; TRBD2 agrees at 10 bases. The ends lost 0 bases at V and 6 bases at J; junction bases unmatched: 5. CDR1 and CDR2 (germline): LGHDT, YNNKEL (reference sequence). The CDR3 length is 16 residues. CDR3 protein: CASSQEPAGGPNEQFF. The CDR3 DNA follows: TGTGCCAGCAGCCAAGAACCAGCGGGGGGGCCCAATGAGCAGTTCTTC.

The CDR3 region has the DNA TGTGCCAGCAGCCGGTGGGGGCAGGGCTATGGCTACACCTTC. This codes for CASSRWGQGYGYTF. V gene TRBV11-2 combines with J gene TRBJ1-2, with D tentatively TRBD1 (6 bases). V gave up 5 bases and J gave up 4 bases, with 14 bases separating them. The CDR3 consists of 14 residues. CDR1 is SGHAT and CDR2 is FQNNGV in the germline V gene.

J is TRBJ2-7 and V is TRBV7-9, with 7 bases aligning to TRBD1. This CDR3 has 14 amino acids. CDR1 is SEHNR and CDR2 is FQNEAQ in the germline V gene (reference sequence). Unmatched junction bases numbered 7, after V lost 5 bases and J lost 3 bases. This CDR3 is CASSPRQGNYEQYF. The CDR3, as DNA: TGTGCCAGCAGCCCCCGACAGGGTAACTACGAGCAGTACTTC.

V is TRBV27 and J is TRBJ1-1; perhaps TRBD1 as D (5 bases). This CDR3 contains 14 residues. The ends were cut back, 5 bases at V and 11 bases at J, with 21 bases in the middle. The germline V gene has CDR1 MNHEY and CDR2 SMNVEV (reference sequence). The CDR3 sequence: CASSLTRDPRAAFF. Written as DNA, the CDR3 is TGTGCCAGCAGTCTCACCCGAGATCCCAGGGCGGCTTTCTTT.

The V and J genes are TRBV9 and TRBJ2-1, with a possible D match to TRBD2 (5 bases). The V and J ends lost 0 bases and 10 bases respectively, with 11 bases between them. The germline CDR1 and CDR2 sequences are SGDLS and YYNGEE. The CDR3 has 13 amino acids. The CDR3 here is CASSVVLVGEQFF. CDR3 in DNA: TGTGCCAGCAGCGTAGTACTAGTCGGAGAGCAGTTCTTC. Full variable domain (remainder filled in from reference TRBV9 and TRBJ2-1): DSGVTQTPKHLITATGQRVTLRCSPRSGDLSVYWYQQSLDQGLQFLIQYYNGEERAKGNILERFSAQQFPDLHSELNLSSLELGDSALYFCASSVVLVGEQFFGPGTRLTVL.

The chain is built from TRBV7-6 and TRBJ2-1, with TRBD1 matching 7 bases. The CDR3 has 14 residues. Germline trimming cut 4 bases from V and 7 bases from J; bases unmatched to any gene: 7. Germline CDR1 SGHVS, CDR2 FNYEAQ. CDR3: CASSSRDRKNEQFF. The CDR3 DNA follows: TGTGCCAGCAGCTCCCGGGACAGAAAAAATGAGCAGTTCTTC.

The V call is TRBV6-6, the J call TRBJ1-3; D gene ambiguous. V lost 2 bases and J 0 bases, leaving 8 bases between the germline ends. The germline gives CDR1 MNHNY, CDR2 SVGAGI (reference sequence). The CDR3 extends over 15 amino acids. Here the CDR3 DNA reads TGTGCCAGCAGTTACGAAGGGAGCTCTGGAAACACCATATATTTT. Translation: CASSYEGSSGNTIYF.

The rearrangement joins TRBV7-3 to TRBJ2-1; TRBD2 matches at 10 bases. Germline values: CDR1 SGHTA, CDR2 FQGTGA. With V trimmed by 1 base and J by 2 bases, 11 bases remained unmatched. The CDR3 extends over 19 amino acids. DNA of the CDR3: TGTGCCAGCAGCTTAAACCCCAGGCTAGCGGGAGTTGCCTACAATGAGCAGTTCTTC. This encodes CASSLNPRLAGVAYNEQFF.

The DNA for the CDR3 is TGTGCCAGCAGCTCCCAACTAGCGGGAGGGCCTGGGAATGAGCAGTTCTTC. Translating it yields CASSSQLAGGPGNEQFF. The chain couples TRBV5-4 to TRBJ2-1, with 13 bases fitting TRBD2. V was pared by 3 bases and J by 7 bases, with 10 bases of the junction left unmatched. Germline values: CDR1 SGHNT, CDR2 YYREEE (reference sequence). This CDR3 comprises 17 residues.